This TCR beta chain was recorded in a study of blood T cell repertoires in COVID-19. At the level of the study: Acute and convalescent COVID-19 specimens originated in the United States, Italy and Spain. Sources were T cells, B-cell-depleted T cells, or PBMCs; the material itself was cDNA or gDNA.

Here immunoSEQ multiplex PCR was the method, and the copy in TCRdb shows in-frame clones only, minus some. This repertoire shows about 490,000 clones, roughly 88% found once; its top ten account for roughly 3.1%. The V gene lost 4 bases and the J gene lost 8 bases, with 18 bases spanning the gap. Germline V gives CDR1 SGHDT, CDR2 YYEEEE. The CDR3 contains 14 residues. The J gene is TRBJ1-2, the V gene TRBV5-6; D is perhaps TRBD1 (6 bases). Sequencing was performed on peripheral blood. The source of this sequence is a human donor in a cohort sampled during active COVID-19. CDR3 sequence: CASSPGTRVGGYTF. As DNA, the CDR3 is TGTGCCAGCAGCCCCGGGACACGAGTCGGCGGCTACACCTTC.